This entry concerns a single T cell receptor (beta chain). The antigen is unknown. Each sample gave at least 6 million isolated PBMCs. This specimen belongs to a study of blood T cells in healthy people across ages. Overall study results and limits: Age showed a roughly linear inverse relationship with TCR beta diversity per million T cells.

Primers used in a second PCR of roughly 7 to 12 cycles were a sample-barcoded 5' primer and a J-beta primer mix. TCRdb used MiXCR to reprocess the 5' RACE reads, holding one entry per CDR3 protein. The table records around 750,000 distinct CDR3 sequences, about 53% of them present only once. This CDR3 is built from 15 residues. Germline V gene data show CDR1 as SGHKS and CDR2 as YYEKEE (reference sequence). The V end was cut by 6 bases, the J end by 4 bases, with 16 bases between. The V and J genes are TRBV5-5 and TRBJ1-4; weak D call: TRBD1 (5 bases). The sample consisted of blood. The TCR originated in a man aged 80 or over in good health. The CDR3 protein is CASTREGAVNEKLFF. CDR3 coding DNA: TGTGCCAGCACCCGAGAAGGGGCGGTTAATGAAAAACTGTTTTTT.